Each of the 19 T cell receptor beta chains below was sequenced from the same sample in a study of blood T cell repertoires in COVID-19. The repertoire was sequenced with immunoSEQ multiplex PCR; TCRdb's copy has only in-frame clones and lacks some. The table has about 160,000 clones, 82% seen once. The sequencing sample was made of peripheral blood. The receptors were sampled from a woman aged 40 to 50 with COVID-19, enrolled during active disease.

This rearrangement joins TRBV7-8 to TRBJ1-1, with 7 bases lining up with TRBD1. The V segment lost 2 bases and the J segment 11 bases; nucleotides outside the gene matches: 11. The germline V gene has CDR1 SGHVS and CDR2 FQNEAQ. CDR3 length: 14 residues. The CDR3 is CASSLKQGGSKAFF. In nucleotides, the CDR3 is TGTGCCAGCAGCTTAAAGCAGGGGGGAAGCAAGGCTTTCTTT.

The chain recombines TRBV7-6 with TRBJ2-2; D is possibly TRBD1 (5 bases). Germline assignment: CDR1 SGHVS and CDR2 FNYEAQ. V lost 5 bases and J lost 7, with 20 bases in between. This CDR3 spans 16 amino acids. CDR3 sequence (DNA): TGTGCCAGCAGCCCCCAACACAGGAAGAATAGCGGGGAGCTGTTTTTT. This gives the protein CASSPQHRKNSGELFF.

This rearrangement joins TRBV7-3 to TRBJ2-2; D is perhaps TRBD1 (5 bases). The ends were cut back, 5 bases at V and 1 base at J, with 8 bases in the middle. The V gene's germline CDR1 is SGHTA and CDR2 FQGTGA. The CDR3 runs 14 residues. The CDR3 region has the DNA TGTGCCAGCAGCGCAGGGTGGAACACCGGGGAGCTGTTTTTT. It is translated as CASSAGWNTGELFF.

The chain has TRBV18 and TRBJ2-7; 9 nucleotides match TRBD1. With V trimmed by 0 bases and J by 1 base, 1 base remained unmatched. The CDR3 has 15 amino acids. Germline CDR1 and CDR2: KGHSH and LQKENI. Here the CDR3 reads CASSPPGTGSYEQYF. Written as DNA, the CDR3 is TGTGCCAGCTCACCACCCGGGACAGGGTCCTACGAGCAGTACTTC.

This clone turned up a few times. CDR3 sequence: CASSPRTGNTGELFF. In DNA, the CDR3 is TGTGCCAGCTCACCAAGGACAGGAAACACCGGGGAGCTGTTTTTT. The V call is TRBV18, the J call TRBJ2-2; TRBD1 agrees at 7 bases. Per the germline V gene, CDR1 is KGHSH and CDR2 is LQKENI. The CDR3 loop spans 15 amino acids. Trimming took 2 bases from V and 2 from J; bases not matched to a gene: 2.

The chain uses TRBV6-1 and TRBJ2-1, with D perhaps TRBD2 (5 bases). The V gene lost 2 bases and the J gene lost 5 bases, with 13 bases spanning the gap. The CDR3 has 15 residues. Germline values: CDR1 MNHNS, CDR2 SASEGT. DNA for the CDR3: TGTGCCAGCAGTGAATTTGGCCGGGAAAACAATGAGCAGTTCTTC. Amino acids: CASSEFGRENNEQFF.

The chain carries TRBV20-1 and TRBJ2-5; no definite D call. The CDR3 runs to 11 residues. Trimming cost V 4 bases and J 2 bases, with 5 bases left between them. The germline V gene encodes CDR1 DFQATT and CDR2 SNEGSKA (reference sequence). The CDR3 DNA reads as TGCAGTGCTAAACAGCAAGAGACCCAGTACTTC. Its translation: CSAKQQETQYF.

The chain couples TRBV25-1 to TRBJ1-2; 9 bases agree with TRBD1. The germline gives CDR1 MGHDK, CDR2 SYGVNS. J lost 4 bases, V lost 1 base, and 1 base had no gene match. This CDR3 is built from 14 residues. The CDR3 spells CASSEWGQGYGYTF. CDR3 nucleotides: TGTGCCAGCAGTGAATGGGGACAGGGCTATGGCTACACCTTC.

CDR3 region: CASSLGRAGPETQYF. The CDR3 DNA reads as TGTGCCAGCAGTTTGGGCAGGGCGGGGCCCGAGACCCAGTACTTC. J is TRBJ2-5 and V is TRBV28, with D perhaps TRBD2 (6 bases). Germline V lookup: CDR1 MDHEN, CDR2 SYDVKM. The CDR3 runs to 15 residues. V was pared by 3 bases and J by 5 bases, with 16 bases between.

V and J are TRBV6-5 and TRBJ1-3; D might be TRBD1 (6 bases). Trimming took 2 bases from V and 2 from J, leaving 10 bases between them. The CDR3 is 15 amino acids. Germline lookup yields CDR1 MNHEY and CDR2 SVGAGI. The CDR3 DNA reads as TGTGCCAGCAGTTACGAGCCAGGGGCTGGAAACACCATATATTTT. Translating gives CASSYEPGAGNTIYF.

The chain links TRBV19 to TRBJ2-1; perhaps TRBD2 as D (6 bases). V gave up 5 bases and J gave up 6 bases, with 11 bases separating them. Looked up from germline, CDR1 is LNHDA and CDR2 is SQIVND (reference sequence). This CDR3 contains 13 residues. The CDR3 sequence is CASSLTSSNEQFF. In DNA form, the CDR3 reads TGTGCCAGTAGTCTTACTAGCAGCAATGAGCAGTTCTTC.

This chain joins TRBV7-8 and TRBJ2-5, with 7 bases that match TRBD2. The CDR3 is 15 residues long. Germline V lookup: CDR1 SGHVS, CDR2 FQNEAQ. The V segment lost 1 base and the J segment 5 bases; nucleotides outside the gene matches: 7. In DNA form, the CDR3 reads TGTGCCAGCAGCTTAGATAGGACTAGTCTTGAGACCCAGTACTTC. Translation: CASSLDRTSLETQYF.

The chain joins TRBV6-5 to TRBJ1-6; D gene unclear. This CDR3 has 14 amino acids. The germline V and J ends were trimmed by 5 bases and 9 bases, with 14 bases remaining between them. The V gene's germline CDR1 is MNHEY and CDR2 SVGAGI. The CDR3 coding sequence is TGTGCCAGCAGTAAATCCAGGAACGGTTCACCCCTCCACTTT. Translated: CASSKSRNGSPLHF.

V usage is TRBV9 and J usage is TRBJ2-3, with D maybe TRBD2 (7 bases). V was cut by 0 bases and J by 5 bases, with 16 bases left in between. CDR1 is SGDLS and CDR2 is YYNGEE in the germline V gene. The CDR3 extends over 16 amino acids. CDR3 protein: CASSVEGGTRLDTQYF. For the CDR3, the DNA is TGTGCCAGCAGCGTAGAGGGGGGGACAAGACTAGATACGCAGTATTTT.

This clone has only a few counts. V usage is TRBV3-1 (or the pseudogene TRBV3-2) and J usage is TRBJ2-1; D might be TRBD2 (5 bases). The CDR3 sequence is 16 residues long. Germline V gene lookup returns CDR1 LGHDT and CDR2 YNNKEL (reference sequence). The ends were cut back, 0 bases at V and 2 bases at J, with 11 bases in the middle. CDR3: CASSQEEERPYNEQFF. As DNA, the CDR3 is TGTGCCAGCAGCCAAGAGGAGGAGCGGCCCTACAATGAGCAGTTCTTC.

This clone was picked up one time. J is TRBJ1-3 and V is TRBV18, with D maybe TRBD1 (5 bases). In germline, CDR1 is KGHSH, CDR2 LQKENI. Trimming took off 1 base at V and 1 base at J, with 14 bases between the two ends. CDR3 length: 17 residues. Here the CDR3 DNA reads TGTGCCAGCTCACCACGCGGGACCCATCTGTCTGGAAACACCATATATTTT. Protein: CASSPRGTHLSGNTIYF. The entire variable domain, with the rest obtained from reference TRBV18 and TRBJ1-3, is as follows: NAGVMQNPRHLVRRRGQEARLRCSPMKGHSHVYWYRQLPEEGLKFMVYLQKENIIDESGMPKERFSAEFPKEGPSILRIQQVVRGDSAAYFCASSPRGTHLSGNTIYFGEGSWLTVV.

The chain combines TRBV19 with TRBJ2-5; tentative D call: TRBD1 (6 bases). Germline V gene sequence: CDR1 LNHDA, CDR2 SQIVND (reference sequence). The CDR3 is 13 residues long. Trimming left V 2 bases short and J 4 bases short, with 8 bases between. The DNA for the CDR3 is TGTGCCAGTAGTATACGACAGGTAGAGACCCAGTACTTC. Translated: CASSIRQVETQYF.

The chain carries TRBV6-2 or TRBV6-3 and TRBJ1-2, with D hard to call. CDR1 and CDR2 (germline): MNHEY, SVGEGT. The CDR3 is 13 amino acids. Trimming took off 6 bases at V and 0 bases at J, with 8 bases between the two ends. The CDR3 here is CASSLLANYGYTF. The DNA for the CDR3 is TGTGCCAGCAGCTTATTAGCTAACTATGGCTACACCTTC.

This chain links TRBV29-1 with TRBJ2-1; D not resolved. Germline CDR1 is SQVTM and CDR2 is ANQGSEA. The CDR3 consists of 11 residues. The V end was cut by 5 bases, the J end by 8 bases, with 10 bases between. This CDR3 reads CSVQVSYEQFF. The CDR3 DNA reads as TGCAGCGTTCAGGTCTCCTATGAGCAGTTCTTC.